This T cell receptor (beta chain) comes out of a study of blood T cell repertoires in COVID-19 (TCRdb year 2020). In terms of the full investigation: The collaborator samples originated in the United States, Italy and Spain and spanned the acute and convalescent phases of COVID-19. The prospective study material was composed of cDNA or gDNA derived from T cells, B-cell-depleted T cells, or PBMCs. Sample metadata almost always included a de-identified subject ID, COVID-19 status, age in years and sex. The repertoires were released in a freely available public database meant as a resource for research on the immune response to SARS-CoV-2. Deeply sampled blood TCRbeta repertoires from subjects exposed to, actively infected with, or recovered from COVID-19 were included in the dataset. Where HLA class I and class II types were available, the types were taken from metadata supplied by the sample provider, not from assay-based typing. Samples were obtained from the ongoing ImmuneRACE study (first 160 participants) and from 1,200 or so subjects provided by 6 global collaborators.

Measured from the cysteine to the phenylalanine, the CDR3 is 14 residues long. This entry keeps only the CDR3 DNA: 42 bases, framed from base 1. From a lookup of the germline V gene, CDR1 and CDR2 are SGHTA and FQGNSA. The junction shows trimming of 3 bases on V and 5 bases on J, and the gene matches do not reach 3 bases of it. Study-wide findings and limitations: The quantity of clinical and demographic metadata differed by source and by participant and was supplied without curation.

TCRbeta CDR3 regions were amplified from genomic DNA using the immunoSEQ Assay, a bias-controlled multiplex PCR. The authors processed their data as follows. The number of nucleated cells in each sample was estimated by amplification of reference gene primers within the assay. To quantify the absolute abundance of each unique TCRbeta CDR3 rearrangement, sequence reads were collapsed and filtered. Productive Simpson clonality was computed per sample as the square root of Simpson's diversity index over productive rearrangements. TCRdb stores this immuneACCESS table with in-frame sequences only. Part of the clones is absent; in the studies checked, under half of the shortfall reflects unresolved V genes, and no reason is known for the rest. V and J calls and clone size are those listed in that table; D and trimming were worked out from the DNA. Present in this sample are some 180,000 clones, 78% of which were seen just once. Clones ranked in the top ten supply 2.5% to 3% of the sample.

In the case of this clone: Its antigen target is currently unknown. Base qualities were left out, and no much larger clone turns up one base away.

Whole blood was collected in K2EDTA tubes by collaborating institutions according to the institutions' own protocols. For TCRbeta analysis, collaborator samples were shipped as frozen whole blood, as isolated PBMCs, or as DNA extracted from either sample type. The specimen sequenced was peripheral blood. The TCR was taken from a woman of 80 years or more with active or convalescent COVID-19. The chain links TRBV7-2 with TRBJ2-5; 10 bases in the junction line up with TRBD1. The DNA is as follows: TGTGCCAGCAGCTTTCCGGGACAGGGGGAGACCCAGTACTTC. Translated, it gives CASSFPGQGETQYF.